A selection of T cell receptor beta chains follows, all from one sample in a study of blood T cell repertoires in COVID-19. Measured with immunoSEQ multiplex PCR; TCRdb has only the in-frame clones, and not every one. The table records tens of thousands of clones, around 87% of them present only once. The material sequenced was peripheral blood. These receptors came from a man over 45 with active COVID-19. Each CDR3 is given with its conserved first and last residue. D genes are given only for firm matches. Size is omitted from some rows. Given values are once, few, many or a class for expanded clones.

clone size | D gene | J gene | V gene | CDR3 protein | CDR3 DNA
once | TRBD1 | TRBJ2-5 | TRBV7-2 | CASSFGDRGAQETQYF | TGTGCCAGCAGCTTTGGGGACAGGGGCGCACAAGAGACCCAGTACTTC
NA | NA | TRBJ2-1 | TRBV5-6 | CASSPGQSSYNEQFF | TGTGCCAGCAGCCCCGGACAGAGCTCCTACAATGAGCAGTTCTTC
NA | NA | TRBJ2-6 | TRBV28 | CASSPRGKGPNVLTF | TGTGCCAGCAGCCCCAGGGGTAAAGGCCCCAACGTCCTGACTTTC
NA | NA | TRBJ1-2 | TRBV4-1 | CASSQDELFPYGYTF | TGCGCCAGCAGCCAAGATGAGTTGTTCCCCTATGGCTACACCTTC
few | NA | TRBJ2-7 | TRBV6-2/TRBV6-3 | CASSWTDREQYF | TGTGCCAGCAGTTGGACAGACCGGGAGCAGTACTTC
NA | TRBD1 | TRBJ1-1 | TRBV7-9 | CASSFNRQGGNTEAFF | TGTGCCAGCAGCTTCAACCGCCAGGGGGGGAACACTGAAGCTTTCTTT
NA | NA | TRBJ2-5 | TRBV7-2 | CASSLALQGRETQYF | TGTGCCAGCAGCTTAGCCCTACAGGGGAGGGAGACCCAGTACTTC
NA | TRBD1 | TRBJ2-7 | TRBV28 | CASRLPGTGNGEQYF | TGTGCCAGCAGGCTGCCCGGGACAGGGAATGGCGAGCAGTACTTC
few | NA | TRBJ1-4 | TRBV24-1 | CATSDARDSGDEKLFF | TGTGCCACCAGTGATGCCCGGGACTCAGGCGATGAAAAACTGTTTTTT
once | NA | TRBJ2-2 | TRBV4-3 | CASSQDVANTGELFF | TGCGCCAGCAGCCAAGATGTCGCGAACACCGGGGAGCTGTTTTTT
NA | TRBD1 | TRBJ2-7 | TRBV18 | CASSLGQGEQYF | TGTGCCAGCTCACTTGGACAGGGGGAGCAGTACTTC
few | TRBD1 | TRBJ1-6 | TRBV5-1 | CASSTTGNYSPLHF | TGCGCCAGCAGCACGACAGGGAACTATTCACCCCTCCACTTT
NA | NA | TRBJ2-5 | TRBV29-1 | CSVGGSEETQYF | TGCAGCGTTGGAGGGTCGGAAGAGACCCAGTACTTC
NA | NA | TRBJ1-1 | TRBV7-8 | CASSLVSGVRVTEAFF | TGTGCCAGCAGCTTAGTGTCCGGTGTCAGGGTCACTGAAGCTTTCTTT
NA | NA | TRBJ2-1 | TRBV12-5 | CASGLVPGTDEQFF | TGTGCTAGTGGTTTGGTACCAGGAACCGATGAGCAGTTCTTC
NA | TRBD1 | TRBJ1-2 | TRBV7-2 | CASSQTTGGSGYGYTF | TGTGCCAGCAGCCAGACCACAGGGGGCAGTGGCTATGGCTACACCTTC
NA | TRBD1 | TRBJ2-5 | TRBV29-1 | CSVEDRGIETQYF | TGCAGCGTTGAAGACAGGGGGATAGAGACCCAGTACTTC
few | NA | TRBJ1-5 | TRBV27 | CASSYKGGVGQPQHF | TGTGCCAGCAGTTATAAGGGAGGCGTCGGTCAGCCCCAGCATTTT
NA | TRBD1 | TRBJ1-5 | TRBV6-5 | CASRSGTGVQPQHF | TGTGCCAGCAGATCCGGGACAGGGGTTCAGCCCCAGCATTTT
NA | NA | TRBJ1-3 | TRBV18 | CASSPDSGNTIYF | TGTGCCAGCTCGCCAGACAGTGGAAACACCATATATTTT
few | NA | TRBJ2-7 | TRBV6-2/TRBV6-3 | CASSLSGYEQYF | TGTGCCAGCAGCCTGAGCGGATACGAGCAGTACTTC
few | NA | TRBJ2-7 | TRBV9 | CASSVPDSSSYEQYF | TGTGCCAGCAGCGTTCCGGACTCAAGCTCCTACGAGCAGTACTTC
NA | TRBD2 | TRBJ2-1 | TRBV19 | CASTERGSLSYNEQFF | TGTGCCAGTACAGAGCGGGGGAGCCTCTCCTACAATGAGCAGTTCTTC
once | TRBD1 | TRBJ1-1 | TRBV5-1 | CASSKTGGNTEAFF | TGCGCCAGCAGCAAGACAGGGGGCAACACTGAAGCTTTCTTT
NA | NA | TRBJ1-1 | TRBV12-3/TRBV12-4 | CASISTPNTEAFF | TGTGCCAGCATATCCACTCCGAACACTGAAGCTTTCTTT
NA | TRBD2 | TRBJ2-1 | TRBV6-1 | CASSAEIAGSSYNEQFF | TGTGCCAGCAGTGCGGAAATAGCGGGAAGCTCCTACAATGAGCAGTTCTTC
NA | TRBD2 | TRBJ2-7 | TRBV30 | CAWSVWGLAGGRPGVEQYF | TGTGCCTGGAGTGTATGGGGACTAGCGGGAGGCCGGCCGGGGGTCGAGCAGTACTTC
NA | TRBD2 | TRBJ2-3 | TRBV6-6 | CASSRLALRTDTQYF | TGTGCCAGCAGTAGACTAGCGTTACGCACAGATACGCAGTATTTT
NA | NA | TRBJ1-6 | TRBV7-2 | CASSGSPLENSPLHF | TGTGCCAGCAGCGGGAGCCCCCTTGAGAATTCACCCCTCCACTTT
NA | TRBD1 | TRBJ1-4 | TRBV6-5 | CASARGTGGEKLFF | TGTGCCAGCGCCCGTGGGACAGGGGGAGAAAAACTGTTTTTT
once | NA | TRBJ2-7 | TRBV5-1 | CASSFRTGPYEQYF | TGCGCCAGCAGCTTCAGGACTGGCCCCTACGAGCAGTACTTC
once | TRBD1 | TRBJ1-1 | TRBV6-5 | CASSLTTGGNTEAFF | TGTGCCAGCAGTTTAACGACAGGGGGGAACACTGAAGCTTTCTTT
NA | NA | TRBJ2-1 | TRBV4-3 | CASSQDGNRINEQFF | TGCGCCAGCAGCCAAGATGGGAACAGGATAAATGAGCAGTTCTTC
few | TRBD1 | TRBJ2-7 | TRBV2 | CASSEGLGTGSYEQYF | TGTGCCAGCAGTGAAGGGCTTGGGACAGGTTCCTACGAGCAGTACTTC
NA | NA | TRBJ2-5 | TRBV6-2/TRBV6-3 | CASSLGPGATGTQYF | TGTGCCAGCAGTTTAGGGCCAGGGGCCACGGGGACCCAGTACTTC
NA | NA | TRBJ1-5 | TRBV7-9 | CASSLGASNQPQHF | TGTGCCAGCAGCTTAGGGGCTAGCAATCAGCCCCAGCATTTT
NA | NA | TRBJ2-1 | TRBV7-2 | CASSPSSHNEQFF | TGTGCCAGCAGCCCCAGTAGCCACAATGAGCAGTTCTTC
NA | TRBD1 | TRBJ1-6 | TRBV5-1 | CASSLYSTGGGNSPLHF | TGCGCCAGCAGCTTGTACTCTACAGGGGGCGGCAATTCACCCCTCCACTTT
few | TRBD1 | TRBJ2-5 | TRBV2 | CASSESLGTGPKTQYF | TGTGCCAGCAGTGAATCATTGGGGACAGGGCCAAAGACCCAGTACTTC
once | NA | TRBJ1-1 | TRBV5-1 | CASSLGRQERLNTEAFF | TGCGCCAGCAGCTTGGGGCGGCAAGAGCGGCTGAACACTGAAGCTTTCTTT
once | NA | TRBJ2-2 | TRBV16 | CASSHAGSITGELFF | TGTGCCAGCAGCCACGCGGGATCGATCACCGGGGAGCTGTTTTTT
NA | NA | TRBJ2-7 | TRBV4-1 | CASSSELGHLYEQYF | TGCGCCAGCAGCTCCGAATTGGGACACCTCTACGAGCAGTACTTC
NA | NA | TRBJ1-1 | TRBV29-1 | CSVGGSTEAFF | TGCAGCGTTGGCGGTAGTACTGAAGCTTTCTTT
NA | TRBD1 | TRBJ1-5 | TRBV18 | CASSPFTGDQPQHF | TGTGCCAGCTCACCCTTTACAGGGGACCAGCCCCAGCATTTT
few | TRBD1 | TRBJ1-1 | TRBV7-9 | CASSAQTGNFAEAFF | TGTGCCAGCAGCGCCCAGACAGGGAACTTCGCTGAAGCTTTCTTT
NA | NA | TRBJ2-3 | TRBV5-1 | CASSLGLARDTDTQYF | TGCGCCAGCAGCTTGGGGCTAGCGCGGGACACAGATACGCAGTATTTT
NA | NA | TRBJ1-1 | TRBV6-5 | CASSYSPGSMNTEAFF | TGTGCCAGCAGTTACTCGCCAGGGTCCATGAACACTGAAGCTTTCTTT
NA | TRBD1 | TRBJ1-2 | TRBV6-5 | CASSYVRTGGGYGYTF | TGTGCCAGCAGTTACGTTCGGACAGGGGGTGGCTATGGCTACACCTTC
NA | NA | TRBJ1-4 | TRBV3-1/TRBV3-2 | CASSRPGGLGEKLFF | TGTGCCAGCAGCCGCCCCGGAGGGTTGGGGGAAAAACTGTTTTTT
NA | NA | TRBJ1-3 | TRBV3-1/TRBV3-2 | CASSQATTVSGNTIYF | TGTGCCAGCAGCCAAGCAACAACAGTGTCTGGAAACACCATATATTTT
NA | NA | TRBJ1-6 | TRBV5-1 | CASSLDAGGDNSPLHF | TGCGCCAGCAGCTTGGATGCGGGGGGGGATAATTCACCCCTCCACTTT
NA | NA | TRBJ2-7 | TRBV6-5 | CASSYSQAYSYEQYF | TGTGCCAGCAGTTACTCACAGGCGTATTCCTACGAGCAGTACTTC
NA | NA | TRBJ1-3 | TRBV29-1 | CSVEGLNGNTIYF | TGCAGCGTTGAAGGCCTAAATGGAAACACCATATATTTT
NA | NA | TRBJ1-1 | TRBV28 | CASSRVLGRVFEAFF | TGTGCCAGCAGTAGGGTTTTGGGGCGAGTATTTGAAGCTTTCTTT
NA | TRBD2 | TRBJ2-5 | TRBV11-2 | CASLDERGARETQYF | TGTGCCAGCTTAGATGAGCGGGGGGCCCGGGAGACCCAGTACTTC